This TCR beta chain comes out of a study of T-cell reconstitution after alpha-beta-depleted transplantation in children. Unique molecular identifiers were incorporated into the prepared TCRbeta library. TCRdb independently ran MiXCR on the PCR reads; one entry per CDR3 protein. The sample carries some 550,000 distinct CDR3 sequences, 23% recorded once. This clonotype was counted a few times. V was shortened by 4 bases and J by 0 bases, with 6 bases between the two germline ends. The CDR3 covers 13 residues. Germline V gene sequence: CDR1 MNHEY, CDR2 SMNVEV (reference sequence). The V and J genes are TRBV27 and TRBJ2-5; no firm D call. Material: PBMCs, mostly from graft donor cells, obtained 360 days after TCRalphabeta/CD19-depleted stem cell transplant. The clonotype comes from a boy in the first two years of life who had a stem cell transplant for acute myeloid leukemia, so the T cells may come from the graft donor. The CDR3 loop reads CASSSLYQETQYF. Here the CDR3 DNA reads TGTGCCAGCAGTTCCCTATACCAAGAGACCCAGTACTTC.